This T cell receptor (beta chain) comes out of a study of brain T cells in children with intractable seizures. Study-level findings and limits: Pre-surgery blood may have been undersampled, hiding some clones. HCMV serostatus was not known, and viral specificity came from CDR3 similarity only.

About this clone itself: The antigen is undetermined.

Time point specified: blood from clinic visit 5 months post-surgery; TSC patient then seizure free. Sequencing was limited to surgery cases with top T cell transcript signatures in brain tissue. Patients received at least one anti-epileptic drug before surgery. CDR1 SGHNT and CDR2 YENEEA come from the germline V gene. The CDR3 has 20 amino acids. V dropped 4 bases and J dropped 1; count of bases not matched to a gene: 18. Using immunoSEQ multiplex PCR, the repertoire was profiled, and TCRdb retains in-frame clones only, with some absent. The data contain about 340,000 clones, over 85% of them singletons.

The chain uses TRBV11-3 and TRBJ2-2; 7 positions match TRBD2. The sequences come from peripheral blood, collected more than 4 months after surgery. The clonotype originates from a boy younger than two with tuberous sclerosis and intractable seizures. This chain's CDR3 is CASSWPGLPRPGGNTGELFF. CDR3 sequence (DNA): TGTGCCAGCAGCTGGCCGGGACTACCGAGACCGGGAGGGAACACCGGGGAGCTGTTTTTT.